This TCR beta chain appears in the sequencing data of a study of blood T cell repertoires in COVID-19. Turning to the study itself: T cells, B-cell-depleted T cells, or PBMCs supplied cDNA or gDNA.

The CDR3 contains 15 residues. Germline CDR1 MNHNY, CDR2 SVGAGI (reference sequence). Between the trimmed V and J ends, which lost 6 bases and 0 bases, there was a span of 14 bases. This table comes from immunoSEQ multiplex PCR, and its TCRdb copy is limited to in-frame clones, with some not included. The profile shows approximately 160,000 clones, 85% to 95% of them singletons. The source of this sequence is a man aged 45-65 years with acute or convalescent COVID-19. The sequenced sample was peripheral blood. The V gene is TRBV6-6, the J gene TRBJ1-2; tentative D call: TRBD1 (5 bases). The CDR3 reads CASSGGGGTNYGYTF. As DNA, the CDR3 is TGTGCCAGCAGCGGCGGGGGGGGTACTAACTATGGCTACACCTTC.